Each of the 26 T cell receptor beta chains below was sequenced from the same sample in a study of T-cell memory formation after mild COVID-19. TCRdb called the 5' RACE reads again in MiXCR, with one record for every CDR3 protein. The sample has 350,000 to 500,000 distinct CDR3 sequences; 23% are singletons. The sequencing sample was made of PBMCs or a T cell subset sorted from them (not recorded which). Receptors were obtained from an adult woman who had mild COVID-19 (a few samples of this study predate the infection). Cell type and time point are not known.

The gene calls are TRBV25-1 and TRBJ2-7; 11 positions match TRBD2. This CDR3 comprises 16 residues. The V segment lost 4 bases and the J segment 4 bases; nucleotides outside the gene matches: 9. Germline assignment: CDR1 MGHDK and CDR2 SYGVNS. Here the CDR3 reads CASSGGLGLAVYEQYF. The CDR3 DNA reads TGTGCCAGCAGTGGGGGTCTGGGACTAGCGGTTTACGAGCAGTACTTC.

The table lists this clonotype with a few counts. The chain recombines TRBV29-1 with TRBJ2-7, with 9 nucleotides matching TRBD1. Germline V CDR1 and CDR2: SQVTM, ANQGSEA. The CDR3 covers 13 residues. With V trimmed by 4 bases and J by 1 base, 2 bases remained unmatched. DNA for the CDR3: TGCAGCGTTGTCGGGACAGGGTCCTACGAGCAGTACTTC. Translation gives CSVVGTGSYEQYF.

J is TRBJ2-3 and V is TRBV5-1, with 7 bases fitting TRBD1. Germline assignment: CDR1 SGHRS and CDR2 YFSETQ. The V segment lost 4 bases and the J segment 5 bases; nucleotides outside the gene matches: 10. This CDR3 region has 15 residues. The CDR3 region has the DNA TGCGCCAGCAGCCCGGGACAGCTAACAGAAGATACGCAGTATTTT. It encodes CASSPGQLTEDTQYF.

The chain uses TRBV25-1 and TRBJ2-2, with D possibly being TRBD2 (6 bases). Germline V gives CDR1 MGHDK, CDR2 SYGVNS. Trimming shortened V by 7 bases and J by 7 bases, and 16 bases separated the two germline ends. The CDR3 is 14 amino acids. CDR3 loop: CASTEEGWSGELFF. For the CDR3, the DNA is TGTGCCAGCACCGAGGAGGGTTGGAGCGGGGAGCTGTTTTTT.

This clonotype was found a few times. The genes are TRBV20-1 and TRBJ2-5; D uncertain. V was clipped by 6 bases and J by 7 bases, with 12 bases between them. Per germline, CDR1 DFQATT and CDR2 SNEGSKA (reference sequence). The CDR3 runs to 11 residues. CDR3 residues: CSAPFTGTQYF. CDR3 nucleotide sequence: TGCAGTGCCCCGTTTACGGGGACCCAGTACTTC.

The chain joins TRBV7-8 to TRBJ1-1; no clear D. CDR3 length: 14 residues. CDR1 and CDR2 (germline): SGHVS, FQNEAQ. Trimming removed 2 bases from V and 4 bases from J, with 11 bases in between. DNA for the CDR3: TGTGCCAGCAGCTTAATATACAGCGGCACTGAAGCTTTCTTT. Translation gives CASSLIYSGTEAFF.

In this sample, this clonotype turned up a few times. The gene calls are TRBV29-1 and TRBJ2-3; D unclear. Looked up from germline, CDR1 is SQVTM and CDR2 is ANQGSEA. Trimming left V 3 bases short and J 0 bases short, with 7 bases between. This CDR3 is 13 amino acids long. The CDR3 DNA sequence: TGCAGCGTTGAGAAGAGGAGCACAGATACGCAGTATTTT. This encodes CSVEKRSTDTQYF.

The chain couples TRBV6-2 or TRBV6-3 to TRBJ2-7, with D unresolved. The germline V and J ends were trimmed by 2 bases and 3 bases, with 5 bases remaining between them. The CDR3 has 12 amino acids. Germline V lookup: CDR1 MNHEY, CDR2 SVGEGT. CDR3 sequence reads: CASSYVGYEQYF. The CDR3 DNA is TGTGCCAGCAGTTACGTCGGCTACGAGCAGTACTTC.

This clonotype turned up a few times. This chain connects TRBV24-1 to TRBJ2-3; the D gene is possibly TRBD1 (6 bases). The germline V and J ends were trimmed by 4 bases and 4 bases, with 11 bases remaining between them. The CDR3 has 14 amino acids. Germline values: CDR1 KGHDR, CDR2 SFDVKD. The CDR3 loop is CATSDGTTADTQYF. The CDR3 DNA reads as TGTGCCACCAGTGACGGGACAACCGCAGATACGCAGTATTTT.

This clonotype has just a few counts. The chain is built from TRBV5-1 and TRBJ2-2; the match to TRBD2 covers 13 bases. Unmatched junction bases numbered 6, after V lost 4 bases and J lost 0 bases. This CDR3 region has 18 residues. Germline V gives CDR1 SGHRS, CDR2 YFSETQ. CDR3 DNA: TGCGCCAGCAGCGTGGGGACTAGCGGGACCGCGAACACCGGGGAGCTGTTTTTT. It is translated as CASSVGTSGTANTGELFF. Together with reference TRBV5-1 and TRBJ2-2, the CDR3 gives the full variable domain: KAGVTQTPRYLIKTRGQQVTLSCSPISGHRSVSWYQQTPGQGLQFLFEYFSETQRNKGNFPGRFSGRQFSNSRSEMNVSTLELGDSALYLCASSVGTSGTANTGELFFGEGSRLTVL.

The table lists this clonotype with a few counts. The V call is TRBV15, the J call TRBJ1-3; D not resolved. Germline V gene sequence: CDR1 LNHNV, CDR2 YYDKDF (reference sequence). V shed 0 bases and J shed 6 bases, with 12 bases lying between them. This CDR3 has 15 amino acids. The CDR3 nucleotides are TGTGCCACCAGCAGAGATACATTTTTTGAAAACACCATATATTTT. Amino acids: CATSRDTFFENTIYF.

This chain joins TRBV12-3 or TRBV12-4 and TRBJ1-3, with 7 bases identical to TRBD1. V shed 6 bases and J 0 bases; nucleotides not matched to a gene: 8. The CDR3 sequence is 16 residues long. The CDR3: CASSWDSQASGNTIYF. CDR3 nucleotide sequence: TGTGCCAGCAGCTGGGACAGCCAAGCCTCTGGAAACACCATATATTTT.

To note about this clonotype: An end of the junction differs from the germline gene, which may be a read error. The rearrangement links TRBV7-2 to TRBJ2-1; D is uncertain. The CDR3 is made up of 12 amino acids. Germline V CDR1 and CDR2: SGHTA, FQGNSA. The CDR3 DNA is TGTGCCAGCAGCTTTCTGAGTGCGGAGCAATTCTTC. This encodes CASSFLSAEQFF.

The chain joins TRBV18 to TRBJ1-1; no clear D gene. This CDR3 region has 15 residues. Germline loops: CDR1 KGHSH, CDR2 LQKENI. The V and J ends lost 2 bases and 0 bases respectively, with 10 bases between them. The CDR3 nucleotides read TGTGCCAGCTCACCATTTCAACAGATGAACACTGAAGCTTTCTTT. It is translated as CASSPFQQMNTEAFF.

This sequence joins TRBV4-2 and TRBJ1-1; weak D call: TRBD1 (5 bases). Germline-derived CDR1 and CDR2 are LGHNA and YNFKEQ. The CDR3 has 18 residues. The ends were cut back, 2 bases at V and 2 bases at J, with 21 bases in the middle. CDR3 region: CASSQRAPQEGLNTEAFF. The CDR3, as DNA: TGTGCCAGCAGCCAAAGGGCCCCACAGGAGGGTCTTAACACTGAAGCTTTCTTT.

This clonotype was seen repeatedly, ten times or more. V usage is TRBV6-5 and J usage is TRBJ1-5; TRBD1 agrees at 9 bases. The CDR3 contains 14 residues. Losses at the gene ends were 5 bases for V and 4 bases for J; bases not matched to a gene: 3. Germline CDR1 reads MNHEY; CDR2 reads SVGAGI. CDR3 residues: CASSQGQGNQPQHF. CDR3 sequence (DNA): TGTGCCAGCAGTCAGGGACAGGGTAATCAGCCCCAGCATTTT.

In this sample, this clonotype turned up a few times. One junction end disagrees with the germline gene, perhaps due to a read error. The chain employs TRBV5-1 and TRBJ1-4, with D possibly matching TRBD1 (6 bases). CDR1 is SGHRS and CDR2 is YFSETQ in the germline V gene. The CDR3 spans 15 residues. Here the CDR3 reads CASSFTQGPKEKLFF. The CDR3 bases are TGCGCCAGCAGCTTCACACAGGGCCCTAAGGAAAAACTGTTTTTT.

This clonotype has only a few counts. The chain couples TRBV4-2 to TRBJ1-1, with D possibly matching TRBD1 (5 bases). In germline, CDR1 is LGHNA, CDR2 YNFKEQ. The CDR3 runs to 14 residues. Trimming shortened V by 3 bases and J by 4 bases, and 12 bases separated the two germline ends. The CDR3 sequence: CASSQANRFTEAFF. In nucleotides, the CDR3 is TGTGCCAGCAGCCAGGCAAACAGGTTCACTGAAGCTTTCTTT.

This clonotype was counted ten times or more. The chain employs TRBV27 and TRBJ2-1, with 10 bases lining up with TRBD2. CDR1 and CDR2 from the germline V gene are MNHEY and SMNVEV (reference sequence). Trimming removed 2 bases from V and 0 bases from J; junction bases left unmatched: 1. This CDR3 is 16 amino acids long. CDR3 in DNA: TGTGCCAGCAGTTTAGGACTAGCGGTCTCCTACAATGAGCAGTTCTTC. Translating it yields CASSLGLAVSYNEQFF.

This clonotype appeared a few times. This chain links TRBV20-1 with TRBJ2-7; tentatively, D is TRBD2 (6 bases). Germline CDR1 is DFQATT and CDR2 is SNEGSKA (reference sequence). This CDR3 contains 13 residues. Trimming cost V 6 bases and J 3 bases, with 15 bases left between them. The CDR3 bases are TGCAGTGCGTATCGCGGGGCGGACTACGAGCAGTACTTC. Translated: CSAYRGADYEQYF.

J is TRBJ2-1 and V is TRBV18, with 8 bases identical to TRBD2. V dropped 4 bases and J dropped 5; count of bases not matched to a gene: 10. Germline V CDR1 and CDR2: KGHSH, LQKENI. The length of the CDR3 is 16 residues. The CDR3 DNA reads TGTGCCAGCTCACGATATGGTACTAGCGGACACAATGAGCAGTTCTTC. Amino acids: CASSRYGTSGHNEQFF.

CDR3 sequence: CATSDLAGASTDTQYF. The CDR3 nucleotides read TGTGCCACCAGTGATTTGGCGGGAGCTAGCACAGATACGCAGTATTTT. The rearrangement joins TRBV24-1 to TRBJ2-3; 7 bases map to TRBD2. The CDR3 extends over 16 amino acids. Germline assignment: CDR1 KGHDR and CDR2 SFDVKD. Losses at the gene ends were 0 bases for V and 0 bases for J; bases not matched to a gene: 2.

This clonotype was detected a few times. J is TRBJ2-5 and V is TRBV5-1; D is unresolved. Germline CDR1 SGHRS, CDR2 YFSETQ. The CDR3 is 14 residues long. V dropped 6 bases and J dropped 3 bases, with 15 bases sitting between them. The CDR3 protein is CASNPAVAEETQYF. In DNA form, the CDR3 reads TGCGCCAGCAACCCCGCGGTCGCTGAAGAGACCCAGTACTTC.

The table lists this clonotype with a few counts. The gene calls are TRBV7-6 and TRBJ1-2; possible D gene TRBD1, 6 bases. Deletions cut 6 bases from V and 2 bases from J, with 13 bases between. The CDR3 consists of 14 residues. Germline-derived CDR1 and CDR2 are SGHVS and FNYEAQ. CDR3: CASSPRGFNYGYTF. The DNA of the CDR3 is TGTGCCAGCAGTCCAAGGGGGTTCAACTATGGCTACACCTTC.

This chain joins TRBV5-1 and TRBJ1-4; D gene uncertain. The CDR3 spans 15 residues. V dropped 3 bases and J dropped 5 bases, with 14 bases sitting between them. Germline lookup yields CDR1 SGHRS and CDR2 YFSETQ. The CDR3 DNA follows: TGCGCCAGCAGCTATATGTGGAGCGTAAATGAAAAACTGTTTTTT. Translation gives CASSYMWSVNEKLFF.

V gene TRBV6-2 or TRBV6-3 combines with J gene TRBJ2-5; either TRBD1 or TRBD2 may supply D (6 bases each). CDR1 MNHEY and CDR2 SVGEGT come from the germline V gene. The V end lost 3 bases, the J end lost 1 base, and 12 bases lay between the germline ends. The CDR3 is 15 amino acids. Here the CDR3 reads CASSYGPGAQETQYF. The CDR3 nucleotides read TGTGCCAGCAGTTATGGCCCGGGGGCCCAAGAGACCCAGTACTTC.